What follows are 2 T cell receptor beta chains derived from one specimen sequenced in a study of T cell responses to AZD1222 COVID-19 vaccine. The method was immunoSEQ multiplex PCR; TCRdb's version includes in-frame clones alone and lacks a portion of them. Of about 99,000 clones in the sample, roughly 92% were seen once. The sequencing used peripheral blood, collected 28 days after the second AZD1222 dose. The origin of the receptors is an adult who received the AZD1222 COVID-19 vaccine.

The chain links TRBV19 to TRBJ2-2, with D possibly being TRBD1 or TRBD2 (5 bases each). Germline V gives CDR1 LNHDA, CDR2 SQIVND (reference sequence). V was pared by 5 bases and J by 5 bases, with 12 bases between. The CDR3 contains 14 residues. This chain's CDR3 is CASSRGQGTGELFF. The DNA of the CDR3 is TGTGCCAGTAGTCGGGGCCAGGGTACCGGGGAGCTGTTTTTT.

This chain uses TRBV2 with TRBJ2-2; 10 bases map to TRBD1. The CDR3 has 12 residues. V dropped 8 bases and J dropped 6; count of bases not matched to a gene: 0. Germline assignment: CDR1 SNHLY and CDR2 FYNNEI. CDR3 protein: CASGQGAGELFF. The CDR3 nucleotides read TGTGCCAGCGGACAGGGGGCCGGGGAGCTGTTTTTT.